Listed here are 10 T cell receptor beta chains from one sample, sequenced in a study of blood T cell repertoires in COVID-19 (dated by TCRdb to about 2020). The method behind the library was the immunoSEQ multiplex PCR assay. TCRdb took over this immuneACCESS table, retaining in-frame rearrangements with V and J assigned. Such tables are incomplete; in checked studies, under half of the missing clones stem from an unresolved V gene, and the remainder is unexplained. The sample profile shows some 190,000 clones; approximately 80% of them were found once. The ten largest clones represent approximately 8% of the sample. Input material: peripheral blood. Source of these receptors: a woman at least 80 years old with COVID-19, enrolled during active disease.

The chain is built from TRBV2 and TRBJ2-2; TRBD2 is a possible D gene (6 bases). In germline, CDR1 is SNHLY, CDR2 FYNNEI. This CDR3 spans 16 amino acids. The V gene lost 7 bases and the J gene lost 6 bases, with 21 bases spanning the gap. In nucleotides, the CDR3 is TGTGCCAGCAAGGGGACTCTTTGGTCGGGGGCCGGGGAGCTGTTTTTT. This codes for CASKGTLWSGAGELFF.

With regard to this clone: Within the sample, other DNA sequences also encode this same CDR3. V gene TRBV3-1 (or the pseudogene TRBV3-2) combines with J gene TRBJ1-1; D unresolved. Trimming shortened V by 4 bases and J by 1 base, and 7 bases separated the two germline ends. The length of the CDR3 is 13 residues. CDR1 is LGHDT and CDR2 is YNNKEL in the germline V gene (reference sequence). The CDR3 reads CASSRTENTEAFF. Here the CDR3 DNA reads TGTGCCAGCAGCCGAACAGAGAACACTGAAGCTTTCTTT.

The V call is TRBV29-1, the J call TRBJ1-3; TRBD1 is a possible D gene (5 bases). This CDR3 region has 12 residues. V lost 6 bases and J lost 8, with 14 bases in between. The germline V gene encodes CDR1 SQVTM and CDR2 ANQGSEA. The CDR3 spells CSVSPWGDTIYF. The CDR3 DNA is TGCAGCGTGTCCCCATGGGGGGACACCATATATTTT.

The rearrangement links TRBV5-1 to TRBJ1-1; D is undetermined. Germline V lookup: CDR1 SGHRS, CDR2 YFSETQ. Deletions cut 6 bases from V and 1 base from J, with 13 bases between. The CDR3 is 14 amino acids. The CDR3 region has the DNA TGCGCCAGCATGGAGGCGAGCCAGAACACTGAAGCTTTCTTT. Translated, it gives CASMEASQNTEAFF.

This clone was picked up a small number of times. The chain recombines TRBV7-3 with TRBJ1-5, with D possibly TRBD1 on 6 matching bases. Per germline, CDR1 SGHTA and CDR2 FQGTGA. The V end was cut by 2 bases, the J end by 4 bases, with 6 bases between. The CDR3 covers 13 residues. CDR3 nucleotides: TGTGCCAGCAGCTTAGGACAGAATCAGCCCCAGCATTTT. This sequence encodes CASSLGQNQPQHF.

This clone was found once. The V gene is TRBV5-8, the J gene TRBJ1-2; D gene ambiguous. This CDR3 is built from 12 residues. The germline CDR1 and CDR2 sequences are SGHTS and YDEGEE. V was shortened by 1 base and J by 4 bases, with 5 bases between the two germline ends. As DNA, the CDR3 is TGTGCCAGCAGCTTGACTTTCTATGGCTACACCTTC. Residues: CASSLTFYGYTF. Looking up the rest from reference TRBV5-8 and TRBJ1-2 gives the full variable domain: EAGVTQSPTHLIKTRGQQATLRCSPISGHTSVYWYQQALGLGLQFLLWYDEGEERNRGNFPPRFSGRQFPNYSSELNVNALELEDSALYLCASSLTFYGYTFGSGTRLTVV.

The V gene is TRBV3-1 (or the pseudogene TRBV3-2), the J gene TRBJ2-3; 10 positions match TRBD2. This CDR3 spans 16 amino acids. Germline CDR1 reads LGHDT; CDR2 reads YNNKEL (reference sequence). V trimming: 4 bases; J trimming: 3 bases; junction bases outside the gene matches: 7. CDR3 DNA: TGTGCCAGCAGCCCCCTAGCGGGAGTCGTTACAGATACGCAGTATTTT. Amino acids: CASSPLAGVVTDTQYF.

V usage is TRBV7-9 and J usage is TRBJ1-4; weak D call: TRBD1 (5 bases). The CDR3 consists of 14 residues. The V gene lost 3 bases and the J gene lost 4 bases, with 9 bases spanning the gap. Germline V lookup: CDR1 SEHNR, CDR2 FQNEAQ (reference sequence). CDR3 DNA sequence: TGTGCCAGCAGCTTCCGACAGCTTAATGAAAAACTGTTTTTT. Its protein product is CASSFRQLNEKLFF.

This rearrangement joins TRBV29-1 to TRBJ1-1; the D gene is possibly TRBD1 (5 bases). V dropped 6 bases and J dropped 0 bases, with 14 bases sitting between them. The CDR3 contains 14 residues. Germline-derived CDR1 and CDR2 are SQVTM and ANQGSEA. The CDR3 bases are TGCAGCGTCGCGGGACTCAGGATGAACACTGAAGCTTTCTTT. This sequence encodes CSVAGLRMNTEAFF.

This chain links TRBV6-5 with TRBJ1-2; D remains ambiguous. CDR3 size: 13 residues. V shed 5 bases and J shed 3 bases, with 10 bases lying between them. Per the germline V gene, CDR1 is MNHEY and CDR2 is SVGAGI. CDR3 loop: CASSSQAYYGYTF. As DNA, the CDR3 is TGTGCCAGCAGTAGCCAGGCCTACTATGGCTACACCTTC.